The rows below give T cell receptor beta chains drawn from one sample of a study of human versus mouse CDR3 diversity and MHC coevolution. Assay used: immunoSEQ multiplex PCR; TCRdb lists only in-frame clones, some missing. The sample has over 60,000 clones, approximately 90% seen once. What was sequenced was naive CD4+ T cells from blood. These receptors were taken from a person between 25 and 70 years old in good health. CDR3s include the opening cysteine and the closing phenylalanine or tryptophan. A D gene is named only where the DNA matches it firmly. The size of a clone is reported for some rows only, either as once, few or many, or as a class for expanded clones.

v_gene	abundance	j_gene	d_gene	CDR3nt	CDR3aa
TRBV5-8	-	TRBJ1-1	TRBD1	TGTGCCAGCAGCTTTCCTGGGACAGGGGACACTGAAGCTTTCTTT	CASSFPGTGDTEAFF
TRBV5-6	-	TRBJ2-7	TRBD1	TGTGCCAGCAGCTTGGAGGTGGGGACAGGGTCCTACGAGCAGTACTTC	CASSLEVGTGSYEQYF
TRBV6-6	-	TRBJ1-2	-	TGTGCCAGCAGCCACCTCGGGGGGACTGGCTACACCTTC	CASSHLGGTGYTF
TRBV5-6	-	TRBJ1-1	-	TGTGCCAGCAGCTTGGGGGGGCAGGCTTTCTTT	CASSLGGQAFF
TRBV4-1	-	TRBJ1-2	-	TGCGCCAGCAGCCAAGTAATTCGGGGGTATGGCTACACCTTC	CASSQVIRGYGYTF
TRBV6-6	-	TRBJ2-7	TRBD1	TGTGCCAGCAGGCCTACAGGGGGCTACGAGCAGTACTTC	CASRPTGGYEQYF
TRBV9	once	TRBJ2-5	TRBD2	TGTGCCAGCAGCGCACTAGCGGGACCATTAGAGACCCAGTACTTC	CASSALAGPLETQYF
TRBV27	-	TRBJ2-3	-	TGTGCCAGCAGTTCTGAGTACACAGATACGCAGTATTTT	CASSSEYTDTQYF
TRBV5-4	-	TRBJ1-2	TRBD1	TGTGCCAGCAACCGGGACAGGTCTAACTATGGCTACACCTTC	CASNRDRSNYGYTF
TRBV2	-	TRBJ1-2	-	TGTGCCAGCAGTGCCGAGCGCATAGGGGATGACTATGGCTACACCTTC	CASSAERIGDDYGYTF
TRBV19	-	TRBJ2-3	-	TGTGCCAGTATTTCCCAATTGGATACGCAGTATTTT	CASISQLDTQYF
TRBV2	-	TRBJ1-3	TRBD1	TGTGCCAGCAGACCCGACAGGGCGTTCTCTGGAAACACCATATATTTT	CASRPDRAFSGNTIYF
TRBV4-1	-	TRBJ1-4	TRBD1	TGCGCCAGCAGCCAGACAGGGCTCGCTAATGAAAAACTGTTTTTT	CASSQTGLANEKLFF
TRBV4-2	-	TRBJ1-2	TRBD1	TGTGCCAGCAGCCAATTAGGACAGGTGAACTATGGCTACACCTTC	CASSQLGQVNYGYTF
TRBV6-5	-	TRBJ1-5	TRBD1	TGTGCCAGCAGGGGGACAGCCTATAGCAATCAGCCCCAGCATTTT	CASRGTAYSNQPQHF
TRBV25-1	-	TRBJ2-7	TRBD2	TGTGCCAGCGCCTCACTAGCGGGGGGTTACGAGCAGTACTTC	CASASLAGGYEQYF
TRBV7-9	-	TRBJ2-1	TRBD1	TGTGCCAGCAGCTTATTCCAGGACAGGGTTACCAATGAGCAGTTCTTC	CASSLFQDRVTNEQFF
TRBV7-6	-	TRBJ2-5	-	TGTGCCAGCAGTTATACCCCCGGGAAACAAGAGACCCAGTACTTC	CASSYTPGKQETQYF
TRBV15	-	TRBJ2-1	TRBD1	TGTGCCACCAGCAGAGATAAACGGACAGGGGGCTATTCCGAGTTCTTC	CATSRDKRTGGYSEFF
TRBV7-2	once	TRBJ2-7	-	TGTGCCAGCAGCTTCGACATCTCCTACGAGCAGTACTTC	CASSFDISYEQYF
TRBV5-5	-	TRBJ2-3	-	TGTGCCAGCAGCTTCTCTTCCAGGGGCGCGGGCACAGATACGCAGTATTTT	CASSFSSRGAGTDTQYF
TRBV5-1	-	TRBJ1-6	-	TGCGCCAGCAGCTTTACTGCCGGGGATAATTCACCCCTCCACTTT	CASSFTAGDNSPLHF
TRBV7-3	-	TRBJ2-3	TRBD1	TGTGCCAGCAGCCGTCGACAGGGGGGTACCACAGATACGCAGTATTTT	CASSRRQGGTTDTQYF
TRBV30	-	TRBJ2-4	-	TGTGCCTGGAGTGTAGGGGGGGCCTGGGACATTCAGTACTTC	CAWSVGGAWDIQYF
TRBV30	once	TRBJ1-1	-	TGTGCCTGGACAGGGGTTGCTAACACTGAAGCTTTCTTT	CAWTGVANTEAFF
TRBV29-1	-	TRBJ2-7	-	TGCAGCGTTGCCAGGCACGACGACGAGCAGTACTTC	CSVARHDDEQYF
TRBV5-1	-	TRBJ2-2	TRBD1	TGCGCCAGCAGCCCCGACAGGGATAGGAGGAACACCGGGGAGCTGTTTTTT	CASSPDRDRRNTGELFF
TRBV29-1	-	TRBJ1-4	-	TGCAGCGCTCTCGACAGCCCCGGTGAAAAACTGTTTTTT	CSALDSPGEKLFF
TRBV5-4	-	TRBJ2-2	TRBD1	TGTGCCAGCAGCCAGGGGGCTTCCGGGGAGCTGTTTTTT	CASSQGASGELFF
TRBV5-1	-	TRBJ2-7	-	TGCGCCAGCAGCAACGACGATTCCCGACTTTACGAGCAGTACTTC	CASSNDDSRLYEQYF
TRBV13	-	TRBJ2-5	-	TGTGCCAGCAGCTTATCTATCAAAGAGACCCAGTACTTC	CASSLSIKETQYF
TRBV6-1	-	TRBJ1-5	TRBD1	TGTGCCAGCAGTGAATACGGGACAGGGCAACCGCCCCAGCATTTT	CASSEYGTGQPPQHF
TRBV2	-	TRBJ2-1	TRBD2	TGTGCCAGCAGTGGGGCCTTCCTACTAGCGGAGATTGAGCAGTTCTTC	CASSGAFLLAEIEQFF
TRBV7-9	-	TRBJ2-2	-	TGTGCCATCCACTTGAACCAGCCTTCGGGCACCGGGGAGCTGTTTTTT	CAIHLNQPSGTGELFF
TRBV10-3	-	TRBJ1-6	-	TGTGCCATCAGTACAGGCCTTAATTCACCCCTCCACTTT	CAISTGLNSPLHF
TRBV9	-	TRBJ1-5	TRBD1	TGTGCCAGCAGCTTCGGGACAGGGCAATCTCAGCCCCAGCATTTT	CASSFGTGQSQPQHF
TRBV5-1	once	TRBJ1-3	TRBD1	TGCGCCAGCAGCTTGGCGACAGGGACTGGAAACACCATATATTTT	CASSLATGTGNTIYF
TRBV18	-	TRBJ2-2	TRBD1	TGTGCCAGCTCACGGACAGGGGGCACCGGGGAGCTGTTTTTT	CASSRTGGTGELFF
TRBV4-1	-	TRBJ2-1	-	TGCGCCAGCAGCCAAAGTGGGGCAGTCTCCTACAATGAGCAGTTCTTC	CASSQSGAVSYNEQFF
TRBV6-1	-	TRBJ2-1	-	TGTGCCAGCAGTGCCCCAGTGGGGGGGGGCGATGAGCAGTTCTTC	CASSAPVGGGDEQFF